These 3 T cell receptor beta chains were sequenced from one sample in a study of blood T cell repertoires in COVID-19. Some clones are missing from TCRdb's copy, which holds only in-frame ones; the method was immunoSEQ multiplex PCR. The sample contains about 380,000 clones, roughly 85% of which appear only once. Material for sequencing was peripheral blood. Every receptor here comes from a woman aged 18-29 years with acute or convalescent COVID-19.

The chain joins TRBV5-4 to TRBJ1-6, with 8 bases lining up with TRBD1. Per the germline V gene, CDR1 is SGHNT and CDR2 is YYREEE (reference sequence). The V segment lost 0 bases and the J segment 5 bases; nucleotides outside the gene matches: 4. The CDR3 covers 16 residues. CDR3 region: CASSLEPGQDNSPLHF. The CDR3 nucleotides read TGTGCCAGCAGCTTGGAACCGGGACAGGATAATTCACCCCTCCACTTT.

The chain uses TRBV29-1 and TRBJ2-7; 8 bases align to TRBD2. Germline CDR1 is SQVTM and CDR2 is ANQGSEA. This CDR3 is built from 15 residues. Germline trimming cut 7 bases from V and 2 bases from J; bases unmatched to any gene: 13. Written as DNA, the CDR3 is TGCAGCGCAGAGGGTGGGCGGGAGGACCCCTACGAGCAGTACTTC. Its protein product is CSAEGGREDPYEQYF.

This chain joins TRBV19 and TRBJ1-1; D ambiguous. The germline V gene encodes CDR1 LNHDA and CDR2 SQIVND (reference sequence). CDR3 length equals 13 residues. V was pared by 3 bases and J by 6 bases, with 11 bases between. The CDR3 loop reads CASSIIGSPEAFF. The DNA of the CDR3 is TGTGCCAGTAGTATCATCGGGTCCCCTGAAGCTTTCTTT.